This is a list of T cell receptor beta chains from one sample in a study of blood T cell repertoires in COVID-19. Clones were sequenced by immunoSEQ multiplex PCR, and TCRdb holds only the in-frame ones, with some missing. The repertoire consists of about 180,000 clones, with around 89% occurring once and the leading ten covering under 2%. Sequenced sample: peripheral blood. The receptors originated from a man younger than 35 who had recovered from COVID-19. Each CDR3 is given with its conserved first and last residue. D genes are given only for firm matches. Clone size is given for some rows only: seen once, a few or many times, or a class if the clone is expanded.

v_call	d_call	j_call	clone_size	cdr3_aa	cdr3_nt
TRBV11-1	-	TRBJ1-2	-	CASSLYTEPNYGYTF	TGTGCCAGCAGCTTATACACAGAACCTAACTATGGCTACACCTTC
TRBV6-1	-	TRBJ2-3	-	CASSEGWTVPDTQYF	TGTGCCAGCAGTGAAGGGTGGACAGTGCCGGATACGCAGTATTTT
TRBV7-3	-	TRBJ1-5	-	CASSSGGDQPQHF	TGTGCCAGCAGCTCCGGCGGCGATCAGCCCCAGCATTTT
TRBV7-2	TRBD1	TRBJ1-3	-	CASSQQDRVSGNTIYF	TGTGCCAGCAGCCAACAAGACAGGGTCTCTGGAAACACCATATATTTT
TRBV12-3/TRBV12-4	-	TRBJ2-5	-	CASSFNRETQYF	TGTGCCAGCAGCTTTAATCGGGAGACCCAGTACTTC
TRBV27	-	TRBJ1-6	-	CAISQTAYNSPLHF	TGTGCCATCTCACAGACAGCCTATAATTCACCCCTCCACTTT
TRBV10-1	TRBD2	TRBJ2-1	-	CASSPSGSSYNEQFF	TGCGCCAGCAGCCCCAGCGGGAGCTCCTACAATGAGCAGTTCTTC
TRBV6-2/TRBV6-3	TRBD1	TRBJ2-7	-	CASRYRDRGSYEQYF	TGTGCCAGCAGGTACCGGGACAGGGGCTCCTACGAGCAGTACTTC
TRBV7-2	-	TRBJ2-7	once	CASSLVWEVKYEQYF	TGTGCCAGCAGCTTAGTATGGGAGGTAAAGTACGAGCAGTACTTC
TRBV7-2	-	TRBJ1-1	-	CASCWGVNTEAFF	TGTGCCAGCTGCTGGGGCGTGAACACTGAAGCTTTCTTT
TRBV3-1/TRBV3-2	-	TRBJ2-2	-	CASSQSGHTGELFF	TGTGCCAGCAGCCAAAGCGGACACACCGGGGAGCTGTTTTTT
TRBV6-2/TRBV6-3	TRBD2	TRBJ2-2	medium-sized	CASSYTRTSGAGELFF	TGTGCCAGCAGTTACACCCGGACTAGCGGTGCCGGGGAGCTGTTTTTT
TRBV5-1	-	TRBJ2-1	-	CASSLAGNPYNEQFF	TGCGCCAGCAGCTTGGCGGGAAACCCCTACAATGAGCAGTTCTTC
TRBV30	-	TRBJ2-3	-	CAWKSAGSTDTQYF	TGTGCCTGGAAGTCTGCGGGGAGCACAGATACGCAGTATTTT
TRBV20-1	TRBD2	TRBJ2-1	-	CSASSGGNEQFF	TGCAGTGCTAGTTCGGGAGGGAATGAGCAGTTCTTC
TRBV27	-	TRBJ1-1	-	CASSFTPSSNTEAFF	TGTGCCAGCAGTTTTACTCCTAGTAGTAACACTGAAGCTTTCTTT
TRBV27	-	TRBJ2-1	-	CASSLASSNEQFF	TGTGCCAGCAGTTTGGCTAGCTCCAATGAGCAGTTCTTC
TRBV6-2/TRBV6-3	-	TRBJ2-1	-	CASSYSGRGEQFF	TGTGCCAGCAGTTACTCCGGCAGGGGAGAGCAGTTCTTC
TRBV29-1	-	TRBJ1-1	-	CSVKGGQEAFF	TGCAGCGTTAAAGGGGGGCAGGAAGCTTTCTTT
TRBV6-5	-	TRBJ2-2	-	CASSGVGAGELFF	TGTGCCAGCAGCGGGGTAGGCGCCGGGGAGCTGTTTTTT
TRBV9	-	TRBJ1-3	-	CASSVESPSGNTIYF	TGTGCCAGCAGCGTAGAATCCCCGAGCGGAAACACCATATATTTT
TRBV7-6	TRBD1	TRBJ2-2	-	CASSPSGQDAGELFF	TGTGCCAGCAGCCCCTCAGGACAGGATGCTGGGGAGCTGTTTTTT
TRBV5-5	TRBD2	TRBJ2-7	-	CASRPGLAGTYEQYF	TGTGCCAGCAGGCCCGGACTAGCGGGTACCTACGAGCAGTACTTC
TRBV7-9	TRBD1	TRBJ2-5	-	CASSLGDREQETQYF	TGTGCCAGCAGCTTGGGTGACAGGGAGCAAGAGACCCAGTACTTC
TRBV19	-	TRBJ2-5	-	CASSQGSVQETQYF	TGTGCCAGTTCTCAGGGCAGCGTTCAAGAGACCCAGTACTTC
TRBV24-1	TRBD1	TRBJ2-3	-	CATSDPPGPRGDTQYF	TGTGCCACCAGTGATCCTCCGGGGCCCAGGGGGGATACGCAGTATTTT
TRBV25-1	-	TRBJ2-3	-	CASSLKDTQYF	TGTGCCAGCAGTCTAAAAGATACGCAGTATTTT
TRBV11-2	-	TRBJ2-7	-	CASSLRVRDEQYF	TGTGCCAGCAGCTTACGGGTCAGGGACGAGCAGTACTTC
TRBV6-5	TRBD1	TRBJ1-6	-	CASSSTGTGGSPLHF	TGTGCCAGCAGTAGTACCGGGACAGGGGGTTCACCCCTCCACTTT
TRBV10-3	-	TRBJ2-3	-	CAISVQRPDTDTQYF	TGTGCCATCAGTGTACAGCGGCCAGACACAGATACGCAGTATTTT
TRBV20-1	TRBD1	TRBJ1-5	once	CSASSRGDQPQHF	TGCAGTGCTAGTTCCAGGGGGGATCAGCCCCAGCATTTT
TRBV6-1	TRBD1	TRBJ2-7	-	CASSEAMGQGGYEQYF	TGTGCCAGCAGTGAAGCAATGGGACAGGGGGGCTACGAGCAGTACTTC